This entry lists 8 T cell receptor beta chains sequenced from one sample in a study of blood T cell repertoires in COVID-19. Libraries were prepared by immunoSEQ multiplex PCR; TCRdb keeps only in-frame clonotypes and omits some of them. This sample has some 350,000 clones; around nine tenths occur once, and the top ten carry less than 3.5%. Sequenced input: peripheral blood. The source is a human donor in a cohort sampled during active COVID-19.

The rearrangement joins TRBV9 to TRBJ2-3, with D possibly being TRBD1 (6 bases). V gave up 4 bases and J gave up 6 bases, with 21 bases separating them. Looked up from germline, CDR1 is SGDLS and CDR2 is YYNGEE. This CDR3 comprises 16 residues. The CDR3 protein is CASSSRWGLLQDTQYF. CDR3 nucleotide sequence: TGTGCCAGCAGCTCCCGTTGGGGGCTCCTACAGGATACGCAGTATTTT. The complete variable domain, with remaining parts taken from reference TRBV9 and TRBJ2-3, reads DSGVTQTPKHLITATGQRVTLRCSPRSGDLSVYWYQQSLDQGLQFLIQYYNGEERAKGNILERFSAQQFPDLHSELNLSSLELGDSALYFCASSSRWGLLQDTQYFGPGTRLTVL.

The gene calls are TRBV7-6 and TRBJ1-1; possible D gene TRBD1, 5 bases. The CDR3 has 14 residues. Germline loops: CDR1 SGHVS, CDR2 FNYEAQ. V shed 5 bases and J shed 1 base, with 11 bases lying between them. The CDR3 DNA reads as TGTGCCAGCAGCCCGGGGGATTCGAACACTGAAGCTTTCTTT. This encodes CASSPGDSNTEAFF.

This CDR3 is CASSLTPREQETQYF. The CDR3 region has the DNA TGTGCCAGCAGCTTAACTCCCCGGGAACAAGAGACCCAGTACTTC. The chain joins TRBV11-2 to TRBJ2-5; a weak D match, TRBD2 (5 bases). The CDR3 has 15 residues. Germline V gene sequence: CDR1 SGHAT, CDR2 FQNNGV. Trimming removed 2 bases at V and 2 bases at J, with 12 bases between.

The CDR3 DNA reads as TGTGCCAGCAGCTTCGGGGTCTCTGTTTATGGCTATGGCTACACCTTC. Its translation is CASSFGVSVYGYGYTF. The chain is built from TRBV5-6 and TRBJ1-2; no reliable D call. V was cut by 2 bases and J by 4 bases, with 18 bases left in between. This CDR3 spans 16 amino acids. The germline CDR1 and CDR2 sequences are SGHDT and YYEEEE.

Here the CDR3 reads CASSTGRSYEQYF. CDR3 DNA: TGTGCCAGCAGCACCGGGAGAAGCTACGAGCAGTACTTC. V gene TRBV11-3 combines with J gene TRBJ2-7; tentatively, D is TRBD2 (6 bases). Germline V gene sequence: CDR1 SGHNT, CDR2 YENEEA. The V end was cut by 5 bases, the J end by 3 bases, with 11 bases between. This CDR3 spans 13 amino acids.

This clone occurred a few times. V usage is TRBV5-1 and J usage is TRBJ2-3, with D tentatively TRBD2 (6 bases). There are 13 residues in the CDR3. Germline CDR1 and CDR2: SGHRS and YFSETQ. Trimming removed 4 bases from V and 3 bases from J, with 9 bases in between. The CDR3 reads CASSGLYTDTQYF. DNA for the CDR3: TGCGCCAGCAGCGGACTATATACAGATACGCAGTATTTT.

The rearrangement joins TRBV29-1 to TRBJ2-1; the D gene is possibly TRBD2 (7 bases). V gave up 5 bases and J gave up 2 bases, with 13 bases separating them. The length of the CDR3 is 14 residues. Germline assignment: CDR1 SQVTM and CDR2 ANQGSEA. The CDR3: CSVRGGPTYNEQFF. The CDR3 nucleotides read TGCAGCGTTAGGGGGGGACCTACCTACAATGAGCAGTTCTTC.

This sequence joins TRBV10-2 and TRBJ1-6, with TRBD1 identical over 8 bases. Germline-derived CDR1 and CDR2 are WSHSY and SAAADI. This CDR3 spans 15 amino acids. V lost 6 bases to trimming and J lost 7 bases; unmatched junction nucleotides: 8. The CDR3 loop is CASSQTGARNSPLHF. In DNA, the CDR3 is TGCGCCAGCAGCCAGACAGGGGCGCGGAATTCACCCCTCCACTTT.